The 11 T cell receptor beta chains in this list originate from one sample, sequenced in a study of blood T cell repertoires in COVID-19. The assay was immunoSEQ multiplex PCR, and TCRdb's table has in-frame clones only and misses some. Of under 200,000 clones listed, 70% to 85% were seen once; the top ten hold 4% to 6.5%. Material: PBMCs or T cells enriched from blood (not recorded which). The origin of the receptors is a woman aged 60 to 75 with acute COVID-19.

The gene calls are TRBV19 and TRBJ1-3, with D tentatively TRBD1 (5 bases). Trimming stripped 4 bases from V and 2 bases from J, with 9 bases between. This CDR3 spans 14 amino acids. Germline V gene data show CDR1 as LNHDA and CDR2 as SQIVND (reference sequence). The CDR3 spells CASSTPDTGNTIYF. The DNA of the CDR3 is TGTGCCAGTAGTACCCCGGACACTGGAAACACCATATATTTT. The full variable domain, in which reference TRBV19 and TRBJ1-3 provide the parts outside the CDR3, is DGGITQSPKYLFRKEGQNVTLSCEQNLNHDAMYWYRQDPGQGLRLIYYSQIVNDFQKGDIAEGYSVSREKKESFPLTVTSAQKNPTAFYLCASSTPDTGNTIYFGEGSWLTVV.

The chain recombines TRBV5-1 with TRBJ2-5, with a tentative D call TRBD2 (5 bases). The V and J ends lost 1 base and 5 bases respectively, with 12 bases between them. Germline values: CDR1 SGHRS, CDR2 YFSETQ. The CDR3 extends over 14 amino acids. CDR3 bases: TGCGCCAGCAGCTTGACTAGAAGCGCGGAGACCCAGTACTTC. This gives the protein CASSLTRSAETQYF.

This rearrangement joins TRBV6-5 to TRBJ2-1; a weak D match, TRBD1 (6 bases). Looked up from germline, CDR1 is MNHEY and CDR2 is SVGAGI. CDR3 size: 14 residues. Trimming stripped 3 bases from V and 7 bases from J, with 13 bases between. CDR3 in DNA: TGTGCCAGCAGTTATCGAGCAGGGGCAAATGAGCAGTTCTTC. It codes for CASSYRAGANEQFF.

The chain links TRBV5-1 to TRBJ1-3, with TRBD1 matching 10 bases. This CDR3 contains 18 residues. The germline V gene encodes CDR1 SGHRS and CDR2 YFSETQ. The junction had 12 bases not matched to a gene; V was cut back by 5 bases and J by 1 base. The DNA for the CDR3 is TGCGCCAGCAGTTCCGGGACAGGGGACACTTGGTCTGGAAACACCATATATTTT. This encodes CASSSGTGDTWSGNTIYF.

The chain couples TRBV5-4 to TRBJ2-3, with 8 positions matching TRBD1. The germline CDR1 and CDR2 sequences are SGHNT and YYREEE (reference sequence). V lost 6 bases and J lost 3; bases outside the gene matches: 12. This CDR3 region has 16 residues. This chain's CDR3 is CASNRGIGRRTDTQYF. The DNA for the CDR3 is TGTGCCAGCAACAGGGGGATCGGTAGGAGGACAGATACGCAGTATTTT.

The V gene is TRBV18, the J gene TRBJ2-1, with unresolved D. Trimming cost V 6 bases and J 10 bases, with 16 bases left between them. The CDR3 length is 13 residues. Germline-derived CDR1 and CDR2 are KGHSH and LQKENI. The CDR3 DNA follows: TGTGCCAGCTCCACCGGGTCGGAACGAGAGCAGTTCTTC. This codes for CASSTGSEREQFF.

This clone was seen a handful of times. The J gene is TRBJ2-1, the V gene TRBV10-3; no clear D. Trimming shortened V by 7 bases and J by 3 bases, and 10 bases separated the two germline ends. The germline V gene has CDR1 ENHRY and CDR2 SYGVKD. This CDR3 spans 13 amino acids. The CDR3 region has the DNA TGTGCCATCAACCAGGAAATCTACAATGAGCAGTTCTTC. Protein product: CAINQEIYNEQFF.

This clone was seen only once. The V call is TRBV29-1, the J call TRBJ1-4, with D maybe TRBD1 (5 bases). Germline assignment: CDR1 SQVTM and CDR2 ANQGSEA. Between the trimmed V and J ends, which lost 7 bases and 8 bases, there was a span of 17 bases. CDR3 length: 13 amino acids. This CDR3 is CSAEGQGGEKLFF. CDR3 nucleotides: TGCAGCGCCGAAGGTCAGGGAGGGGAAAAACTGTTTTTT.

The chain employs TRBV3-1 (or the pseudogene TRBV3-2) and TRBJ1-5; D perhaps matches TRBD1 (5 bases). This CDR3 has 15 residues. V was cut by 1 base and J by 2 bases, with 9 bases left in between. Looked up from germline, CDR1 is LGHDT and CDR2 is YNNKEL (reference sequence). For the CDR3, the DNA is TGTGCCAGCAGCCAAGCCAGGGCCGGCAATCAGCCCCAGCATTTT. Residues: CASSQARAGNQPQHF.

The J gene is TRBJ1-2, the V gene TRBV5-4, with 7 bases that match TRBD1. Germline-derived CDR1 and CDR2 are SGHNT and YYREEE (reference sequence). V lost 2 bases and J lost 6; bases outside the gene matches: 4. This CDR3 has 13 amino acids. Here the CDR3 reads CASSFGTENGYTF. CDR3 DNA sequence: TGTGCCAGCAGCTTCGGGACAGAGAATGGCTACACCTTC.

The rearrangement uses TRBV19 and TRBJ1-1, with 9 positions matching TRBD1. This CDR3 contains 14 residues. Germline V lookup: CDR1 LNHDA, CDR2 SQIVND (reference sequence). The trim removed 4 bases at V and 3 bases at J, leaving 3 bases unmatched. As DNA, the CDR3 is TGTGCCAGTAGTACCACAGGGGGCGACACTGAAGCTTTCTTT. Its protein product is CASSTTGGDTEAFF.